These T cell receptor beta chains were read from a single sample in a study of cytomegalovirus exposure and HLA in healthy donors. Sequenced by immunoSEQ multiplex PCR; TCRdb stores in-frame clones only, minus some. Seen here are approximately 140,000 clones, around 81% observed once, and the top ten hold 0.55% to 0.85%. Source material: PBMCs. The receptor set was obtained from a man between 18 and 35 years old in good health and CMV-seronegative. Both conserved end residues are part of each CDR3. Fields, in order: CDR3 length, V gene, J gene, CDR3 protein.

16	TRBV4-3	TRBJ1-2	CASSQDNAGGHYGYTF
16	TRBV10-3	TRBJ2-7	CAISQSGRDRDNEQYF
18	TRBV5-4	TRBJ1-4	CASSLLPGWGQGNEKLFF
13	TRBV9	TRBJ1-5	CASSAGTDQPQHF
15	TRBV27	TRBJ1-2	CASSLSLGQFYGYTF
13	TRBV27	TRBJ1-2	CASSRQGNYGYTF
13	TRBV11-3	TRBJ2-7	CASSPRQGGEQYF
18	TRBV15	TRBJ2-7	CATSRDGGQGVIGYEQYF
12	TRBV2	TRBJ2-1	CASPITRGEQFF
13	TRBV4-3	TRBJ1-1	CASSQDGGAEAFF
15	TRBV28	TRBJ1-5	CASSLLGGLNQPQHF
16	TRBV23-1	TRBJ2-6	CASSQDRGSGANVLTF
14	TRBV5-4	TRBJ1-5	CASSQQGTSQPQHF
14	TRBV5-6	TRBJ2-5	CASSLAGVQETQYF
14	TRBV7-2	TRBJ1-2	CASSTLKGLTGYTF
15	TRBV6-4	TRBJ2-6	CASSTDSHGANVLTF
13	TRBV27	TRBJ2-5	CASSHYEEETQYF
15	TRBV7-2	TRBJ1-2	CASSLSTGLGYGYTF
16	TRBV7-2	TRBJ2-5	CASNAPGVGSIETQYF
12	TRBV27	TRBJ2-1	CASSFLADEQFF
15	TRBV9	TRBJ1-3	CASSKRQGAGNTIYF
15	TRBV5-4	TRBJ2-3	CASSLDTARTDTQYF
13	TRBV29-1	TRBJ1-1	CSVCAGINTEAFF
13	TRBV6-1	TRBJ1-1	CAITDQWNTEAFF
14	TRBV7-6	TRBJ2-4	CASSPSRGGNIQYF
14	TRBV12-5	TRBJ1-5	CASRPTGSNQPQHF
14	TRBV14	TRBJ2-3	CASSQGQGGYTQYF
16	TRBV11-3	TRBJ2-1	CASSQTGMGSYNEQFF
13	TRBV10-1	TRBJ2-3	CASRSEPAEAQYF
15	TRBV7-2	TRBJ2-5	CASSLERGGQETQYF
13	TRBV5-1	TRBJ2-7	CASSLASSYEQYF
11	TRBV30	TRBJ2-3	CAWSFPDTQYF
14	TRBV7-8	TRBJ1-1	CASSLVGTGELAFF
15	TRBV6-6	TRBJ2-5	CASTRDRGRQETQYF
14	TRBV27	TRBJ1-1	CASSLSGGLTEAFF
18	TRBV27	TRBJ2-1	CASNLLPLTSGVYNEQFF
14	TRBV10-3	TRBJ1-3	CAIRTGTEGNTIYF
12	TRBV9	TRBJ1-1	CASSVGGTEAFF
14	TRBV6-5	TRBJ1-6	CASRLDRVNSPLHF
17	TRBV4-3	TRBJ1-4	CASSQESGGALRGKLFF
15	TRBV28	TRBJ2-5	CASSPPTTQGETQYF
14	TRBV19	TRBJ2-5	CASSMLGGQETQYF
15	TRBV9	TRBJ2-1	CASSAGTSDRNEQFF
14	TRBV5-4	TRBJ2-7	CASSSSGGEYEQYF
12	TRBV2	TRBJ2-7	CASSLQGRVQYF
13	TRBV4-3	TRBJ2-7	CASSQGRTYEQYF
15	TRBV9	TRBJ1-6	CASSVTGGSNSPLHF
15	TRBV4-3	TRBJ2-3	CASSRRLAVADTQYF
15	TRBV30	TRBJ1-5	CAWSRDRQGDQPQHF
15	TRBV9	TRBJ2-3	CASSKGGGPTDTQYF
15	TRBV4-3	TRBJ1-1	CASSLEGGRGTEAFF
14	TRBV7-2	TRBJ1-1	CASSVRQSNTEAFF
13	TRBV7-2	TRBJ1-2	CASSLTATYGYTF
18	TRBV28	TRBJ1-5	CASSLTGPQTYSNQPQHF